This TCR beta chain is from a study of shared clonotypes between healthy human individuals. Study-level points and caveats: Some clonotypes were shared by all four sorted-subset donors, while others were not shared. The non-shared ones had lower generation probabilities than the shared ones. Donor scarcity curtailed the genetic and exposure-history diversity represented herein.

To note about this clone: Its target is unknown.

The CD8 memory fraction combined CD45RO+ cells with TemRA cells (CCR7-negative CD45RA+). The protocol was immunoSEQ multiplex PCR, while the TCRdb copy is restricted to in-frame clones and leaves out a portion. The table records a few hundred thousand clones, 80% to 90% of them present only once. Sequencing used memory CD8+ T cells sorted from blood. Subset indicated: CD45RO+ cells pooled with CCR7-negative TemRA cells. The receptor was isolated from a young man in good health.

CDR3 residues: CASSLVGAGTEAFF. The CDR3 DNA reads as TGTGCCAGCAGCTTAGTGGGGGCGGGCACTGAAGCTTTCTTT. The chain uses TRBV7-3 and TRBJ1-1, with D tentatively TRBD1 (6 bases). The CDR3 consists of 14 residues. Germline lookup yields CDR1 SGHTA and CDR2 FQGTGA. V was trimmed by 2 bases and J by 4 bases, leaving 11 bases between them.